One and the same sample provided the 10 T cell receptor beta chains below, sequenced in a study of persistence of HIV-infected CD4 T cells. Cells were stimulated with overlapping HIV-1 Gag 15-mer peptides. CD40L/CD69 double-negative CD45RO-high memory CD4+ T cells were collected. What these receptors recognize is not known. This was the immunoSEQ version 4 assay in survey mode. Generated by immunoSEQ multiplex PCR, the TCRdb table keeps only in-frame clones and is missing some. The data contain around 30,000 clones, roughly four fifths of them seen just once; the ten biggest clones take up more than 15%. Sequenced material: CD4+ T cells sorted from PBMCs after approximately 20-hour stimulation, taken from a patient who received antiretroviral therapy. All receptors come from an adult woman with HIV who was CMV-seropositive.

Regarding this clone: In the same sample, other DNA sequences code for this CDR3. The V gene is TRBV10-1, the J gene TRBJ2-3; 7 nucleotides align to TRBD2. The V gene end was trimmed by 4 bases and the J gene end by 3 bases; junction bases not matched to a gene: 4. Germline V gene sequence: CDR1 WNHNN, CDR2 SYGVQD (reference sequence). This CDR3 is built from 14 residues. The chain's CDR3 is CASSGGSVTDTQYF. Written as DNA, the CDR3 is TGCGCCAGCAGTGGCGGGAGTGTGACAGATACGCAGTATTTT.

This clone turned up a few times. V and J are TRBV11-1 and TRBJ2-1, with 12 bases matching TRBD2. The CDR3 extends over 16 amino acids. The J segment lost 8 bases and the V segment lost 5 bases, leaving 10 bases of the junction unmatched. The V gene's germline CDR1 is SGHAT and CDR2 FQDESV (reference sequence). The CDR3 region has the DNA TGTGCCAGCAGCCCCCGGACTAGCGGGATTTCAGATGAGCAGTTCTTC. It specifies CASSPRTSGISDEQFF.

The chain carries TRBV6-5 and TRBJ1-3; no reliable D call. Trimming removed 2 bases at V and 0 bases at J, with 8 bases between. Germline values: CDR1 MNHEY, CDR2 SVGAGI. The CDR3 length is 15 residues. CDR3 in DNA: TGTGCCAGCAGTTACAACGACGGCTCTGGAAACACCATATATTTT. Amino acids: CASSYNDGSGNTIYF.

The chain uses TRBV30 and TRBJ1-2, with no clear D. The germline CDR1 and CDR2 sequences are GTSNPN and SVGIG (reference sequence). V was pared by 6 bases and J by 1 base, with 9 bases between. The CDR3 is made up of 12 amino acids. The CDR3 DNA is TGTGCCTGTCCGAACAGTAACTATGGCTACACCTTC. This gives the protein CACPNSNYGYTF. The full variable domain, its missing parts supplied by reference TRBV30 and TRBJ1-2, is SQTIHQWPATLVQPVGSPLSLECTVEGTSNPNLYWYRQAAGRGLQLLFYSVGIGQISSEVPQNLSASRPQDRQFILSSKKLLLSDSGFYLCACPNSNYGYTFGSGTRLTVV.

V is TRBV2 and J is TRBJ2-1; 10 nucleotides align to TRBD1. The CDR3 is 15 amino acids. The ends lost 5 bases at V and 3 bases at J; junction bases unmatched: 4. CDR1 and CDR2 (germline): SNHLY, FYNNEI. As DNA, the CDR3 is TGTGCCAGCAGTTCGACAGGGGGCTACTACAATGAGCAGTTCTTC. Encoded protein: CASSSTGGYYNEQFF.

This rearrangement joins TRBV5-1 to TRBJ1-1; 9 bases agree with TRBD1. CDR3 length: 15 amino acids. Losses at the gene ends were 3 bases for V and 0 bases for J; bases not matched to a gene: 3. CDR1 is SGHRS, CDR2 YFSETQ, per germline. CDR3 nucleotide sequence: TGCGCCAGCAGCTCGGGACAGGGAGTGAACACTGAAGCTTTCTTT. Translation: CASSSGQGVNTEAFF.

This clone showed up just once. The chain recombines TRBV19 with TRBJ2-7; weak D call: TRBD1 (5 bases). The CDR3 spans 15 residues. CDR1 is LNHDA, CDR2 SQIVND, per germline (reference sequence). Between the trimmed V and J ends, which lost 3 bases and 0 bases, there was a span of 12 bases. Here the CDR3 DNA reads TGTGCCAGTAGTATTGGACACTCTCGCTCCTACGAGCAGTACTTC. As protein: CASSIGHSRSYEQYF.

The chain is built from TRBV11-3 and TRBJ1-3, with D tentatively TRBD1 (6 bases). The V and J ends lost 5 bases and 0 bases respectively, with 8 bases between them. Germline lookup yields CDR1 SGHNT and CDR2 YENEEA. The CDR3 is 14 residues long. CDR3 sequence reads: CASSPGVSGNTIYF. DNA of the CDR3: TGTGCCAGCAGCCCAGGGGTCTCTGGAAACACCATATATTTT.

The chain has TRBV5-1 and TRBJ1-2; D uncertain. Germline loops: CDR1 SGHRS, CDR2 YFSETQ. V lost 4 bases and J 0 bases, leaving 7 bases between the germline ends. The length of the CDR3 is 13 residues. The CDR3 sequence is CASSLSANYGYTF. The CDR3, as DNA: TGCGCCAGCAGCCTGAGTGCTAACTATGGCTACACCTTC.

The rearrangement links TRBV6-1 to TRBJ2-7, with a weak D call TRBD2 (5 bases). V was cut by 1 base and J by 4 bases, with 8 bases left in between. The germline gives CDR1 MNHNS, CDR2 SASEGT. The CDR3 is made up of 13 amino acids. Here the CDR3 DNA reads TGTGCCAGCAGTGAAGTTCGAGGGTACGAGCAGTACTTC. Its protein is CASSEVRGYEQYF.